This record covers a single T cell receptor beta chain. V was pared by 3 bases and J by 3 bases, with 5 bases between. The germline CDR1 and CDR2 sequences are SEHNR and FQNEAQ (reference sequence). This CDR3 is 12 amino acids long. The sample originates from a study of blood T cell repertoires in COVID-19. Study-level information: The United States, Italy and Spain supplied acute and convalescent COVID-19 samples. In each case, the material was cDNA or gDNA derived from T cells, B-cell-depleted T cells, or PBMCs.

How the authors handled the data: Reference gene primer amplification in the assay estimated nucleated cell counts. Assay: immunoSEQ multiplex PCR; the TCRdb copy retains only in-frame clones and omits some. D and trimming were read from the DNA, whereas the V and J calls and clone size are those reported in that table. The table has 35,000 to 50,000 clones, around 86% seen once. The chain combines TRBV7-9 with TRBJ1-1; D is uncertain. The sequence came from a man aged 55 to 70 with active COVID-19. The sequencing input was peripheral blood. Written as DNA, the CDR3 is TGTGCCAGCAGCTTCACAGACACTGAAGCTTTCTTT. Translating it yields CASSFTDTEAFF. Full variable domain (rest looked up from reference TRBV7-9 and TRBJ1-1): DTGVSQNPRHKITKRGQNVTFRCDPISEHNRLYWYRQTLGQGPEFLTYFQNEAQLEKSRLLSDRFSAERPKGSFSTLEIQRTEQGDSAMYLCASSFTDTEAFFGQGTRLTVV.